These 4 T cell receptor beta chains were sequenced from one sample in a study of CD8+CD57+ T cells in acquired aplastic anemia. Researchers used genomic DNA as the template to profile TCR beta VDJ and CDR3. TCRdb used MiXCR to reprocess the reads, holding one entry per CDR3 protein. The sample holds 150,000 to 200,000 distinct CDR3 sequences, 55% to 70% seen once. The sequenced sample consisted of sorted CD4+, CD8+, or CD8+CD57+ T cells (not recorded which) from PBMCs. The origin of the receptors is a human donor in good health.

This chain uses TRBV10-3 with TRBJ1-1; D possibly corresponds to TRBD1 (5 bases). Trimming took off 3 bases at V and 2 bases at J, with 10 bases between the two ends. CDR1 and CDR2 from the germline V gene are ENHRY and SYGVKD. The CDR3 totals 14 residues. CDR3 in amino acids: CAISEGVGNTEAFF. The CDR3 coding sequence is TGTGCCATCAGTGAAGGGGTAGGTAACACTGAAGCTTTCTTT.

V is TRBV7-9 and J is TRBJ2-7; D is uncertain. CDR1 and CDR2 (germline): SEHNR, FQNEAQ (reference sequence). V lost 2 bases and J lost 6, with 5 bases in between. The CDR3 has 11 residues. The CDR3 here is CASSLIPEQYF. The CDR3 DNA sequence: TGTGCCAGCAGCTTAATTCCCGAGCAGTACTTC.

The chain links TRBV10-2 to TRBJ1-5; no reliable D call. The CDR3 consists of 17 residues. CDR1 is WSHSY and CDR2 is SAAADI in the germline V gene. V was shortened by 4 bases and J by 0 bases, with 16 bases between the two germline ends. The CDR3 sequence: CASSADGGSYSNQPQHF. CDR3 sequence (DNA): TGCGCCAGCAGTGCGGATGGAGGGAGCTATAGCAATCAGCCCCAGCATTTT.

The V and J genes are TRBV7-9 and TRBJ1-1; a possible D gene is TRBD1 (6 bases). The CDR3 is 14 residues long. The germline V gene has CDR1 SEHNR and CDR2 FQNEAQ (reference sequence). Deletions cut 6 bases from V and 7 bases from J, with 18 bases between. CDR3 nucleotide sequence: TGTGCCAGCAGTTTATTGAGGGGGAGTCATGAAGCTTTCTTT. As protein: CASSLLRGSHEAFF.